The 30 T cell receptor beta chains given below trace back to one sample, sequenced in a study of blood T cell repertoires in COVID-19. Clones were sequenced by immunoSEQ multiplex PCR, and TCRdb holds only the in-frame ones, with some missing. The sample yields around 300,000 clones, approximately 89% seen once. Material for sequencing was peripheral blood. The receptors derive from a woman aged 25 to 39 with COVID-19, enrolled during active disease.

This chain connects TRBV7-9 to TRBJ1-1; 8 bases align to TRBD1. With V trimmed by 5 bases and J by 4 bases, 6 bases remained unmatched. CDR3 length: 14 residues. CDR1 and CDR2 (germline): SEHNR, FQNEAQ (reference sequence). The CDR3 sequence: CASSPGQGGTEAFF. For the CDR3, the DNA is TGTGCCAGCAGCCCTGGACAGGGAGGCACTGAAGCTTTCTTT.

The CDR3 region has the DNA TGTGCCAGCAGCGCACCGGGACTCGTCACAGATACGCAGTATTTT. Amino acid sequence: CASSAPGLVTDTQYF. The genes are TRBV5-6 and TRBJ2-3; TRBD2 might be the D (6 bases). The CDR3 is made up of 15 amino acids. The germline V gene has CDR1 SGHDT and CDR2 YYEEEE. The V gene lost 4 bases and the J gene lost 2 bases, with 14 bases spanning the gap.

The chain joins TRBV11-2 to TRBJ1-2; 7 positions match TRBD1. V dropped 4 bases and J dropped 7; count of bases not matched to a gene: 3. The length of the CDR3 is 12 residues. From germline, CDR1 is SGHAT and CDR2 FQNNGV. The CDR3: CASSSTGSGYTF. The CDR3 coding sequence is TGTGCCAGCAGCTCGACAGGGTCTGGCTACACCTTC.

In DNA, the CDR3 is TGTGCCAGCTCACGGGCGGGACAGGGTAACACTGAAGCTTTCTTT. Its translation is CASSRAGQGNTEAFF. V and J are TRBV18 and TRBJ1-1; TRBD1 matches at 9 bases. V shed 4 bases and J 2 bases; nucleotides not matched to a gene: 5. Germline V gene sequence: CDR1 KGHSH, CDR2 LQKENI. There are 15 residues in the CDR3. The entire variable domain, with the rest obtained from reference TRBV18 and TRBJ1-1, is as follows: NAGVMQNPRHLVRRRGQEARLRCSPMKGHSHVYWYRQLPEEGLKFMVYLQKENIIDESGMPKERFSAEFPKEGPSILRIQQVVRGDSAAYFCASSRAGQGNTEAFFGQGTRLTVV.

The chain has TRBV14 and TRBJ2-3, with 10 bases aligning to TRBD2. V dropped 1 base and J dropped 2; count of bases not matched to a gene: 3. Germline lookup yields CDR1 SGHDN and CDR2 FVKESK. The CDR3 contains 16 residues. The CDR3 loop reads CASSQVLAGATDTQYF. CDR3 nucleotide sequence: TGTGCCAGCAGCCAAGTCCTAGCGGGAGCCACAGATACGCAGTATTTT.

V is TRBV18 and J is TRBJ1-5; TRBD1 aligns across 7 bases. Germline CDR1 KGHSH, CDR2 LQKENI. Trimming cost V 3 bases and J 4 bases; bases outside gene matches: 9. The CDR3 runs to 16 residues. The chain's CDR3 is CASSPYSGTVNQPQHF. The CDR3 DNA is TGTGCCAGCTCACCTTACTCCGGGACAGTTAATCAGCCCCAGCATTTT.

The chain joins TRBV19 to TRBJ1-2, with 8 bases identical to TRBD1. This CDR3 is built from 15 residues. Trimming removed 6 bases from V and 3 bases from J; junction bases left unmatched: 9. Germline-derived CDR1 and CDR2 are LNHDA and SQIVND (reference sequence). The CDR3 sequence is CASREKRDRYYGYTF. The CDR3, as DNA: TGTGCCAGTAGAGAGAAAAGGGACAGGTACTATGGCTACACCTTC. Variable domain in full (rest from reference TRBV19 and TRBJ1-2): DGGITQSPKYLFRKEGQNVTLSCEQNLNHDAMYWYRQDPGQGLRLIYYSQIVNDFQKGDIAEGYSVSREKKESFPLTVTSAQKNPTAFYLCASREKRDRYYGYTFGSGTRLTVV.

The CDR3 sequence: CASSSDRDRTSEGYTF. The CDR3 coding sequence is TGCGCCAGCAGCTCCGACCGGGACAGGACGAGTGAAGGCTACACCTTC. The genes are TRBV5-1 and TRBJ1-2; TRBD1 agrees at 8 bases. The CDR3 runs 16 residues. Trimming at V came to 3 bases and at J to 8 bases, leaving 15 bases not matched to a gene. Germline V gives CDR1 SGHRS, CDR2 YFSETQ. Based on the CDR3 plus reference TRBV5-1 and TRBJ1-2, the full variable domain is KAGVTQTPRYLIKTRGQQVTLSCSPISGHRSVSWYQQTPGQGLQFLFEYFSETQRNKGNFPGRFSGRQFSNSRSEMNVSTLELGDSALYLCASSSDRDRTSEGYTFGSGTRLTVV.

The genes are TRBV9 and TRBJ2-1, with 14 positions matching TRBD2. The CDR3 has 16 amino acids. The germline CDR1 and CDR2 sequences are SGDLS and YYNGEE. V was pared by 4 bases and J by 12 bases, with 12 bases of the junction left unmatched. The CDR3 region is CASSLSGTSGRVGQFF. For the CDR3, the DNA is TGTGCCAGCAGCCTCTCCGGGACTAGCGGGAGAGTGGGGCAGTTCTTC.

The chain is built from TRBV7-2 and TRBJ2-5; D may be TRBD2 (6 bases). The V end lost 3 bases, the J end lost 5 bases, and 13 bases lay between the germline ends. The CDR3 is made up of 14 amino acids. The germline gives CDR1 SGHTA, CDR2 FQGNSA. Here the CDR3 reads CASSLGGFRETQYF. The CDR3 DNA sequence: TGTGCCAGCAGCTTGGGGGGATTCAGGGAGACCCAGTACTTC.

This sequence joins TRBV2 and TRBJ2-1; 8 bases align to TRBD2. The trim removed 4 bases at V and 4 bases at J, leaving 6 bases unmatched. CDR1 and CDR2 from the germline V gene are SNHLY and FYNNEI. CDR3 length: 15 amino acids. The CDR3 here is CASSGGSSGYNEQFF. CDR3 bases: TGTGCCAGCAGTGGTGGGTCTAGCGGGTACAATGAGCAGTTCTTC.

The chain carries TRBV7-2 and TRBJ1-6; D is possibly TRBD1 (5 bases). The CDR3 extends over 16 amino acids. Germline loops: CDR1 SGHTA, CDR2 FQGNSA. The V end lost 1 base, the J end lost 4 bases, and 11 bases lay between the germline ends. CDR3 region: CASSLGSGLYNSPLHF. CDR3 sequence (DNA): TGTGCCAGCAGCTTAGGGTCAGGGCTGTATAATTCACCCCTCCACTTT.

The V gene is TRBV2, the J gene TRBJ2-5; perhaps TRBD1 as D (5 bases). CDR3 length equals 14 residues. CDR1 is SNHLY, CDR2 FYNNEI, per germline. Trimming removed 3 bases from V and 6 bases from J, with 14 bases in between. CDR3 sequence reads: CASSDRLDSQTQYF. The CDR3 DNA reads TGTGCCAGCAGTGACCGCCTTGACAGCCAGACCCAGTACTTC.

The V and J genes are TRBV9 and TRBJ1-1; unclear D gene. The ends were cut back, 0 bases at V and 0 bases at J, with 15 bases in the middle. Per germline, CDR1 SGDLS and CDR2 YYNGEE. The CDR3 has 17 amino acids. The CDR3 region has the DNA TGTGCCAGCAGCGTAGGTTTAGGAGGCAAAATGAACACTGAAGCTTTCTTT. It yields the protein CASSVGLGGKMNTEAFF.

The rearrangement links TRBV11-2 to TRBJ2-7, with unresolved D. The V gene lost 6 bases and the J gene lost 6 bases, with 12 bases spanning the gap. The CDR3 consists of 12 residues. Germline-derived CDR1 and CDR2 are SGHAT and FQNNGV. The CDR3 bases are TGTGCCAGCAGGGCAGACACCGGCGAGCAGTACTTC. Translation gives CASRADTGEQYF.

The J gene is TRBJ2-7, the V gene TRBV28; 10 nucleotides line up with TRBD2. The CDR3 has 14 residues. CDR1 and CDR2 from the germline V gene are MDHEN and SYDVKM. V lost 6 bases and J lost 0; bases outside the gene matches: 2. The chain's CDR3 is CASRAGGSSYEQYF. In nucleotides, the CDR3 is TGTGCCAGCAGAGCGGGAGGGAGCTCCTACGAGCAGTACTTC.

The chain links TRBV29-1 to TRBJ1-2; 8 positions agree with TRBD1. CDR1 is SQVTM and CDR2 is ANQGSEA in the germline V gene. The junction had 6 bases not matched to a gene; V was cut back by 2 bases and J by 4 bases. The CDR3 loop spans 14 amino acids. The CDR3 loop is CSVEIQGVGYGYTF. The CDR3 DNA reads as TGCAGCGTTGAAATACAGGGGGTAGGCTATGGCTACACCTTC.

J is TRBJ1-3 and V is TRBV7-2, with 10 nucleotides matching TRBD1. The CDR3 sequence is 14 residues long. Trimming at V came to 4 bases and at J to 8 bases, leaving 5 bases not matched to a gene. Germline V lookup: CDR1 SGHTA, CDR2 FQGNSA. CDR3 sequence: CASSSTGGLDTIYF. The CDR3 DNA sequence: TGTGCCAGCAGCTCGACAGGGGGCTTGGACACCATATATTTT.

The chain links TRBV10-1 to TRBJ2-5, with D tentatively TRBD2 (6 bases). Germline V gene data show CDR1 as WNHNN and CDR2 as SYGVQD (reference sequence). V was pared by 4 bases and J by 4 bases, with 10 bases between. This CDR3 is 13 amino acids long. In nucleotides, the CDR3 is TGCGCCAGCAGTGTGGGACTTATAGAGACCCAGTACTTC. Its protein product is CASSVGLIETQYF.

The genes are TRBV10-1 and TRBJ2-3; maybe TRBD2 (6 bases). This CDR3 spans 15 amino acids. V lost 5 bases to trimming and J lost 2 bases, with 14 bases between them. Germline V gene data show CDR1 as WNHNN and CDR2 as SYGVQD (reference sequence). CDR3 sequence (DNA): TGCGCCAGCAGTTCGGGACTGAAAAACACAGATACGCAGTATTTT. Translated: CASSSGLKNTDTQYF.

The chain has TRBV7-3 and TRBJ1-2; D possibly corresponds to TRBD1 (5 bases). CDR1 and CDR2 from the germline V gene are SGHTA and FQGTGA. V gave up 3 bases and J gave up 10 bases, with 21 bases separating them. CDR3 length: 15 residues. In DNA form, the CDR3 reads TGTGCCAGCAGCTTCCGGCCTTCGGACGACAGTCTCTACACCTTC. Translation gives CASSFRPSDDSLYTF.

As for this clone: In the same sample, other DNA sequences code for this CDR3. J is TRBJ2-7 and V is TRBV29-1; 8 bases match TRBD2. The length of the CDR3 is 13 residues. Germline V CDR1 and CDR2: SQVTM, ANQGSEA. With V trimmed by 3 bases and J by 0 bases, 1 base remained unmatched. The CDR3 DNA reads TGCAGCGTTGAGGCGGGGGGCTCCTACGAGCAGTACTTC. Protein: CSVEAGGSYEQYF.

V and J are TRBV7-3 and TRBJ1-2; TRBD1 might be the D (5 bases). The germline gives CDR1 SGHTA, CDR2 FQGTGA. The V gene lost 0 bases and the J gene lost 5 bases, with 16 bases spanning the gap. The CDR3 has 16 amino acids. CDR3 nucleotides: TGTGCCAGCAGCTTAACTGGCGTGGGGCAGCCATATGGCTACACCTTC. Its translation is CASSLTGVGQPYGYTF.

The chain combines TRBV28 with TRBJ1-2, with D possibly matching TRBD1 (5 bases). The germline V gene has CDR1 MDHEN and CDR2 SYDVKM. The V and J ends lost 5 bases and 5 bases respectively, with 15 bases between them. The CDR3 runs 14 residues. CDR3 protein: CASSPPDRSYGYTF. The CDR3 bases are TGTGCCAGCAGTCCTCCAGACAGAAGTTATGGCTACACCTTC.

V usage is TRBV12-3 or TRBV12-4 and J usage is TRBJ2-1, with unresolved D. The CDR3 is 12 residues long. V was clipped by 6 bases and J by 10 bases, with 13 bases between them. CDR3 nucleotides: TGTGCCAGCAGACTTAGGTTGAGGGAGCAGTTCTTC. Amino acids: CASRLRLREQFF.

CDR3 coding DNA: TGTGCCAGCAGCTTAGACCGGGACAGGGAACTGTTTTTT. It is translated as CASSLDRDRELFF. The genes are TRBV11-2 and TRBJ1-4; TRBD1 aligns across 9 bases. Germline V gene lookup returns CDR1 SGHAT and CDR2 FQNNGV. Trimming removed 0 bases from V and 12 bases from J; junction bases left unmatched: 2. The CDR3 has 13 residues.

The chain couples TRBV5-1 to TRBJ2-2, with D maybe TRBD2 (5 bases). Trimming stripped 0 bases from V and 6 bases from J, with 12 bases between. Germline-derived CDR1 and CDR2 are SGHRS and YFSETQ. CDR3 length equals 15 residues. CDR3 amino acids: CASSLGVRGPGELFF. For the CDR3, the DNA is TGCGCCAGCAGCTTGGGGGTTCGCGGGCCCGGGGAGCTGTTTTTT.

This clone appeared once. The J gene is TRBJ1-1, the V gene TRBV2, with TRBD1 as a possible D gene (5 bases). Germline CDR1 SNHLY, CDR2 FYNNEI. Trimming cost V 5 bases and J 3 bases, with 10 bases left between them. This CDR3 spans 13 amino acids. The chain's CDR3 is CASSSQGDTEAFF. The CDR3 DNA reads as TGTGCCAGCAGTTCCCAGGGTGACACTGAAGCTTTCTTT.

The chain recombines TRBV28 with TRBJ2-5; the D is unclear. Trimming took off 5 bases at V and 2 bases at J, with 12 bases between the two ends. This CDR3 comprises 14 residues. Germline V gene lookup returns CDR1 MDHEN and CDR2 SYDVKM. The DNA of the CDR3 is TGTGCCAGCAGTCGTCCTAGTTGGCAAGAGACCCAGTACTTC. Translation: CASSRPSWQETQYF.

The V gene is TRBV27, the J gene TRBJ2-1; 7 positions match TRBD1. The CDR3 totals 15 residues. The ends lost 2 bases at V and 2 bases at J; junction bases unmatched: 3. In germline, CDR1 is MNHEY, CDR2 SMNVEV (reference sequence). DNA for the CDR3: TGTGCCAGCAGTTTAAACGGACAGGCCTACAATGAGCAGTTCTTC. Residues: CASSLNGQAYNEQFF.